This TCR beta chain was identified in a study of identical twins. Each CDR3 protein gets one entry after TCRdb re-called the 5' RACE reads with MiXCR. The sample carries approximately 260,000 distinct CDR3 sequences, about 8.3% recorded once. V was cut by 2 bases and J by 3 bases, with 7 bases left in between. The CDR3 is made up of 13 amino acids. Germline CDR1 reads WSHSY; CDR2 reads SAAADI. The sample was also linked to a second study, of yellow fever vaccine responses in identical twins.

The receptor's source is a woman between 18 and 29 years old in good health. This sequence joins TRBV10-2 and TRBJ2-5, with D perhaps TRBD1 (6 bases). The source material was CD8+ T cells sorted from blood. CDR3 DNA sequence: TGCGCCAGCAGTGAGGGGGACAAAGAGACCCAGTACTTC. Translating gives CASSEGDKETQYF.